This T cell receptor beta chain comes out of a study of blood T cells in healthy people across ages. This clonotype was detected ten times or more. Its antigen is not known. Whole-study results and caveats: Long-lived and aged donors differed, with more naive CD4+ cells and higher diversity in the long-lived.

A second PCR of roughly 6 to 12 cycles used a sample-barcoded 5' primer and a J-beta primer mix. TCRdb itself ran the 5' RACE reads through MiXCR, one entry per CDR3 protein. The sample consists of 550,000 to 800,000 distinct CDR3 sequences, about 30% of them appearing once. Germline values: CDR1 SQVTM, CDR2 ANQGSEA. CDR3 length: 12 amino acids. V shed 5 bases, J shed 5 bases, and the junction held 5 bases outside the gene matches. Caucasian, healthy and from Russia, the donors were aged between roughly 6 and 100. The origin of this receptor is an elderly woman in good health. The V gene is TRBV29-1, the J gene TRBJ2-7, with TRBD1 identical over 8 bases. The sample consisted of blood. The CDR3 DNA follows: TGCAGCGTTTCGAGACAGGGGAACGAGCAGTACTTC. Its translation is CSVSRQGNEQYF.